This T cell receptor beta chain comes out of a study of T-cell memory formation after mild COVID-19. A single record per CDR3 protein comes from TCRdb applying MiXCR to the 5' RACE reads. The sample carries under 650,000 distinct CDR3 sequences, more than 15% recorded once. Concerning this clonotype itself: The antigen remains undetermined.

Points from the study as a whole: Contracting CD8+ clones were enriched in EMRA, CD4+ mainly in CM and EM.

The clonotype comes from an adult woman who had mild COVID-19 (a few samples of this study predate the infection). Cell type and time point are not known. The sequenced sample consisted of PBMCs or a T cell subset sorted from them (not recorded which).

CDR3 nucleotides: TGTGCCATCAGTGAGTCGGGGGGCCAGCCCCAGCATTTT. This codes for CAISESGGQPQHF. The chain links TRBV10-3 to TRBJ1-5; D might be TRBD1 (6 bases). With 0 bases removed from V and 7 bases from J, the gap between germline ends came to 7 bases. The germline V gene has CDR1 ENHRY and CDR2 SYGVKD. The CDR3 has 13 amino acids.